The TCR beta chain under discussion was sequenced for a study of blood T cell repertoires in COVID-19. Study in general: Some COVID-19 samples were acute and others convalescent; all came from the United States, Italy and Spain. PBMCs, B-cell-depleted T cells, or T cells provided the cDNA or gDNA that made up the material.

Per the original data handling: From reference gene primer amplification, estimates of nucleated cell counts were derived. Measured with immunoSEQ multiplex PCR; TCRdb has only the in-frame clones, and not every one. The V and J calls and clone size were taken over from that table, and D and trimming were inferred from the DNA. The data show fewer than 45,000 clones, around 84% seen once. The CDR3 loop spans 14 amino acids. V was pared by 4 bases and J by 4 bases, with 13 bases between. Germline V gene sequence: CDR1 SGHVS, CDR2 FQNEAQ. Sequenced: peripheral blood. The J gene is TRBJ2-5, the V gene TRBV7-8; D is undetermined. The origin of this receptor is a human donor in a cohort sampled during active COVID-19. The CDR3 DNA follows: TGTGCCAGCAGCTCTCAGGATGCGCGAGAGACCCAGTACTTC. Protein sequence: CASSSQDARETQYF. The complete variable domain, with remaining parts taken from reference TRBV7-8 and TRBJ2-5, reads GAGVSQSPRYKVAKRGQDVALRCDPISGHVSLFWYQQALGQGPEFLTYFQNEAQLDKSGLPSDRFFAERPEGSVSTLKIQRTQQEDSAVYLCASSSQDARETQYFGPGTRLLVL.